The 7 T cell receptor beta chains in this list originate from one sample, sequenced in a study of shared clonotypes between healthy human individuals. This table comes from immunoSEQ multiplex PCR, and its TCRdb copy is limited to in-frame clones, with some not included. The repertoire includes some 600,000 clones, 95% to 96% of them detected once, and around 0.1% sits in the top ten. Terminally differentiated effector memory CD45RA+ cells were excluded by CCR7 positive selection of CD45RO-negative cells. Sequenced material: naive CD8+ T cells sorted from blood. Every receptor here comes from a woman younger than 45 in good health.

The chain has TRBV14 and TRBJ2-2; D perhaps matches TRBD1 (5 bases). Germline CDR1 and CDR2: SGHDN and FVKESK. Trimming took 4 bases from V and 4 from J, leaving 19 bases between them. This CDR3 region has 17 residues. Written as DNA, the CDR3 is TGTGCCAGCAGCCGGAGAAAGACAGAGCTCATCACCGGGGAGCTGTTTTTT. The encoded protein is CASSRRKTELITGELFF.

V usage is TRBV19 and J usage is TRBJ1-5, with D unclear. The CDR3 totals 14 residues. Germline assignment: CDR1 LNHDA and CDR2 SQIVND (reference sequence). V gave up 2 bases and J gave up 4 bases, with 9 bases separating them. The CDR3 region is CASSINTENQPQHF. Here the CDR3 DNA reads TGTGCCAGTAGTATAAACACAGAAAATCAGCCCCAGCATTTT.

This chain joins TRBV4-1 and TRBJ2-7; unclear D gene. V lost 1 base to trimming and J lost 2 bases, with 12 bases between them. Germline-derived CDR1 and CDR2 are MGHRA and YSYEKL. This CDR3 spans 15 amino acids. In DNA, the CDR3 is TGCGCCAGCAGCCAAGTTCCGCTTACACCCTACGAGCAGTACTTC. This encodes CASSQVPLTPYEQYF.

This clone appeared a single time. The genes are TRBV6-5 and TRBJ2-4; no firm D call. Trimming pared 6 bases from V and 7 bases from J, leaving 16 bases between. There are 14 residues in the CDR3. Germline assignment: CDR1 MNHEY and CDR2 SVGAGI. The CDR3 nucleotides are TGTGCCAGCAGCCCCGGGCGAAGCCCCAACATTCAGTACTTC. This gives the protein CASSPGRSPNIQYF.

V is TRBV27 and J is TRBJ1-2; TRBD1 might be the D (5 bases). Per germline, CDR1 MNHEY and CDR2 SMNVEV (reference sequence). The ends were cut back, 8 bases at V and 4 bases at J, with 8 bases in the middle. The CDR3 extends over 11 amino acids. The chain's CDR3 is CASGDSYGYTF. CDR3 bases: TGTGCCAGCGGCGACAGCTATGGCTACACCTTC.

The J gene is TRBJ2-7, the V gene TRBV13; the D is unclear. Trimming removed 2 bases from V and 2 bases from J, with 10 bases in between. Germline assignment: CDR1 PRHDT and CDR2 FYEKMQ (reference sequence). CDR3 length: 14 amino acids. Here the CDR3 DNA reads TGTGCCAGCAGCTTATTCAGTAGCCCCTACGAGCAGTACTTC. Translation: CASSLFSSPYEQYF. Based on the CDR3 plus reference TRBV13 and TRBJ2-7, the full variable domain is AAGVIQSPRHLIKEKRETATLKCYPIPRHDTVYWYQQGPGQDPQFLISFYEKMQSDKGSIPDRFSAQQFSDYHSELNMSSLELGDSALYFCASSLFSSPYEQYFGPGTRLTVT.

This clone occurred a few times. The chain links TRBV4-2 to TRBJ1-1; D is uncertain. Between the trimmed V and J ends, which lost 3 bases and 1 base, there was a span of 9 bases. Germline-derived CDR1 and CDR2 are LGHNA and YNFKEQ. CDR3 length: 14 amino acids. In nucleotides, the CDR3 is TGTGCCAGCAGCCAGGGTCCCCCGAACACTGAAGCTTTCTTT. Amino acids: CASSQGPPNTEAFF.